This T cell receptor beta chain comes out of a study of regulatory T cells in long-lasting Graves disease. Study details: Persistent cases took antithyroid drugs over 5 years and stayed TSH receptor antibody positive. General study findings and limits: Accuracy might have suffered from few samples.

This clonotype was observed many times. What it recognizes is unknown. To make TCR beta libraries, researchers used iRepertoire HTBI primers and Arm-PCR of CDR3 regions. In TCRdb, the multiplex PCR reads were re-called with MiXCR into one record per CDR3 protein. The table has roughly 500,000 distinct CDR3 sequences, 20% to 25% seen once. V gave up 4 bases and J gave up 0 bases, with 11 bases separating them. Germline values: CDR1 KGHDR, CDR2 SFDVKD. CDR3 length equals 15 residues. Time point denoted: persistent/refractory GD, antithyroid drugs over 5 years with positive TRAb. The TCR library was made from RNA extracted from PBMCs.

The source material was peripheral blood mononuclear cells (PBMCs), sampled when the disease was refractory, from a patient treated with antithyroid drugs. The TCR sequence derives from a female donor with Graves disease. J is TRBJ1-2 and V is TRBV24-1; D is perhaps TRBD1 (6 bases). The CDR3: CATSDGQTANYGYTF. CDR3 sequence (DNA): TGTGCCACCAGTGACGGACAGACTGCTAACTATGGCTACACCTTC.